These 23 T cell receptor beta chains were all obtained from the same sample, sequenced in a study of blood T cell repertoires in COVID-19 (TCRdb year 2020). Library construction relied on the immunoSEQ multiplex PCR assay. The table comes from immuneACCESS by way of TCRdb, which keeps in-frame sequences with V and J called. Part of the clones is missing from these tables; in studies checked, under half for an unresolved V gene and the rest for unknown reasons. This sample holds roughly 200,000 clones; about 78% were observed only once. The top ten constitute more than 6.5% of the sample. Source material: peripheral blood. These receptors originate from a woman aged 45-59 years with active or convalescent COVID-19.

This clone appeared a few times. The chain uses TRBV19 and TRBJ1-4, with D hard to call. Germline V gene data show CDR1 as LNHDA and CDR2 as SQIVND (reference sequence). Trimming left V 5 bases short and J 3 bases short, with 16 bases between. The length of the CDR3 is 16 residues. CDR3 amino acids: CASSLSSVRPNEKLFF. The DNA of the CDR3 is TGTGCCAGTAGTTTGAGTAGTGTCCGTCCTAATGAAAAACTGTTTTTT.

CDR3 in amino acids: CASSSSSTGELFF. The DNA of the CDR3 is TGTGCCAGCAGCTCTAGCTCCACCGGGGAGCTGTTTTTT. The chain joins TRBV11-2 to TRBJ2-2, with D possibly being TRBD2 (5 bases). Trimming stripped 4 bases from V and 4 bases from J, with 7 bases between. Germline values: CDR1 SGHAT, CDR2 FQNNGV. This CDR3 is 13 amino acids long. The complete variable domain, with remaining parts taken from reference TRBV11-2 and TRBJ2-2, reads EAGVAQSPRYKIIEKRQSVAFWCNPISGHATLYWYQQILGQGPKLLIQFQNNGVVDDSQLPKDRFSAERLKGVDSTLKIQPAKLEDSAVYLCASSSSSTGELFFGEGSRLTVL.

The chain carries TRBV7-8 and TRBJ1-1; 9 bases line up with TRBD1. Unmatched junction bases numbered 8, after V lost 5 bases and J lost 7 bases. CDR1 and CDR2 from the germline V gene are SGHVS and FQNEAQ. This CDR3 is 14 amino acids long. CDR3 sequence: CASSRQGGSDEAFF. For the CDR3, the DNA is TGTGCCAGCAGCCGACAGGGGGGATCCGATGAAGCTTTCTTT.

The V call is TRBV28, the J call TRBJ1-2; 7 nucleotides align to TRBD1. CDR1 and CDR2 from the germline V gene are MDHEN and SYDVKM. Trimming at V came to 3 bases and at J to 2 bases, leaving 3 bases not matched to a gene. The CDR3 is made up of 14 amino acids. CDR3 bases: TGTGCCAGCAGTTTGGACAGGCGGAACTATGGCTACACCTTC. The encoded protein is CASSLDRRNYGYTF.

The chain is built from TRBV29-1 and TRBJ2-2; 8 nucleotides line up with TRBD2. This CDR3 has 15 residues. Unmatched junction bases numbered 13, after V lost 6 bases and J lost 7 bases. CDR1 and CDR2 (germline): SQVTM, ANQGSEA. The CDR3 DNA follows: TGCAGCGTCGGAGTTTCGGGGGGGCCAAACGGGGAGCTGTTTTTT. Residues: CSVGVSGGPNGELFF.

The chain combines TRBV20-1 with TRBJ2-7; 11 positions agree with TRBD1. The CDR3 totals 14 residues. V was clipped by 3 bases and J by 6 bases; unmatched bases: 7. Germline values: CDR1 DFQATT, CDR2 SNEGSKA (reference sequence). CDR3 protein: CSASPGQGEGEQYF. The CDR3 DNA follows: TGCAGTGCTAGTCCGGGACAGGGGGAGGGCGAGCAGTACTTC.

V gene TRBV21-1 combines with J gene TRBJ1-1; the table's D call of TRBD1 was not tested on the DNA. TRBV21-1 is given as a pseudogene. The CDR3 consists of 16 residues. The CDR3 reads CASSLKTRGRGTEAFF. CDR3 nucleotides: TGTGCCAGCAGCTTAAAAACCAGGGGGCGAGGCACTGAAGCTTTCTTT.

The chain has TRBV18 and TRBJ1-6; tentative D call: TRBD1 (5 bases). The CDR3 totals 17 residues. Germline lookup yields CDR1 KGHSH and CDR2 LQKENI. V lost 2 bases, J lost 9 bases, and 20 bases lay in between. The CDR3 sequence is CASSPELLTDGGSPLHF. The CDR3 DNA sequence: TGTGCCAGCTCACCAGAACTCTTGACAGACGGGGGTTCACCCCTCCACTTT.

This chain links TRBV7-8 with TRBJ1-6; 7 bases align to TRBD1. This CDR3 is 15 amino acids long. Germline loops: CDR1 SGHVS, CDR2 FQNEAQ. V lost 3 bases to trimming and J lost 7 bases; unmatched junction nucleotides: 6. CDR3 nucleotide sequence: TGTGCCAGCAGCTTGAGGACAGGAACCAATTCACCCCTCCACTTT. Amino acids: CASSLRTGTNSPLHF.

The V and J genes are TRBV6-2 or TRBV6-3 and TRBJ1-4; 7 bases agree with TRBD1. Germline V gene lookup returns CDR1 MNHEY and CDR2 SVGEGT. This CDR3 spans 15 amino acids. With V trimmed by 1 base and J by 2 bases, 1 base remained unmatched. CDR3 nucleotide sequence: TGTGCCAGCAGTTACTTGGGACAGACTAATGAAAAACTGTTTTTT. Translation: CASSYLGQTNEKLFF.

The chain uses TRBV9 and TRBJ2-3; 9 bases agree with TRBD2. From germline, CDR1 is SGDLS and CDR2 YYNGEE. J was trimmed by 2 bases and V by 0 bases; bases with no gene match: 7. The CDR3 has 17 amino acids. The CDR3 protein is CASSVAGLAGDTDTQYF. In nucleotides, the CDR3 is TGTGCCAGCAGCGTAGCGGGGTTAGCGGGGGACACAGATACGCAGTATTTT.

The chain employs TRBV15 and TRBJ1-1; perhaps TRBD1 as D (6 bases). V shed 0 bases and J shed 0 bases, with 11 bases lying between them. CDR3 length equals 16 residues. Germline loops: CDR1 LNHNV, CDR2 YYDKDF (reference sequence). The CDR3 nucleotides read TGTGCCACCAGCAGAGATCGGGCAGGGGTGAACACTGAAGCTTTCTTT. Its protein product is CATSRDRAGVNTEAFF.

Written as DNA, the CDR3 is TGTGCCAGCACCCAGCGGAACACCGGGGAGCTGTTTTTT. Encoded protein: CASTQRNTGELFF. The chain couples TRBV6-6 to TRBJ2-2; D gene unclear. Trimming removed 7 bases at V and 1 base at J, with 7 bases between. Per the germline V gene, CDR1 is MNHNY and CDR2 is SVGAGI (reference sequence). The CDR3 contains 13 residues.

The gene calls are TRBV9 and TRBJ2-7, with TRBD2 matching 7 bases. CDR1 and CDR2 (germline): SGDLS, YYNGEE. The CDR3 totals 16 residues. Losses at the gene ends were 3 bases for V and 0 bases for J; bases not matched to a gene: 9. The chain's CDR3 is CASSGPGTTSSYEQYF. In DNA form, the CDR3 reads TGTGCCAGCAGCGGGCCCGGGACTACGAGCTCCTACGAGCAGTACTTC.

The chain joins TRBV24-1 to TRBJ2-3; 8 positions agree with TRBD1. There are 16 residues in the CDR3. Germline V gene data show CDR1 as KGHDR and CDR2 as SFDVKD. V trimming: 4 bases; J trimming: 0 bases; junction bases outside the gene matches: 5. CDR3 sequence: CATSEAGGASTDTQYF. The CDR3, as DNA: TGTGCCACCAGTGAGGCAGGGGGCGCAAGCACAGATACGCAGTATTTT.

V is TRBV5-1 and J is TRBJ2-2, with 12 bases fitting TRBD2. This CDR3 contains 19 residues. The V segment lost 5 bases and the J segment 4 bases; nucleotides outside the gene matches: 15. Germline V gives CDR1 SGHRS, CDR2 YFSETQ. Here the CDR3 reads CASRGTGLAGAVSTGELFF. DNA of the CDR3: TGCGCCAGCAGGGGGACGGGACTAGCGGGTGCTGTTTCCACCGGGGAGCTGTTTTTT.

The chain has TRBV11-3 and TRBJ2-2; D gene unclear. Germline CDR1 reads SGHNT; CDR2 reads YENEEA. Trimming removed 1 base from V and 2 bases from J, with 5 bases in between. The CDR3 is made up of 14 amino acids. For the CDR3, the DNA is TGTGCCAGCAGCTTAGTTAGCAACACCGGGGAGCTGTTTTTT. Translation gives CASSLVSNTGELFF.

Only one count was recorded for this clone. The chain links TRBV2 to TRBJ1-5; D not resolved. Germline V CDR1 and CDR2: SNHLY, FYNNEI. V lost 4 bases to trimming and J lost 7 bases, with 14 bases between them. The CDR3 is 14 residues long. CDR3 amino acids: CASSGMSERQPQHF. In nucleotides, the CDR3 is TGTGCCAGCAGTGGGATGTCAGAGAGGCAGCCCCAGCATTTT.

The rearrangement uses TRBV19 and TRBJ1-2, with TRBD1 matching 8 bases. This CDR3 has 18 amino acids. Germline loops: CDR1 LNHDA, CDR2 SQIVND (reference sequence). The V gene end was trimmed by 5 bases and the J gene end by 3 bases; junction bases not matched to a gene: 17. The CDR3 loop is CASSGGQGLSSGDYGYTF. The CDR3 bases are TGTGCCAGTAGTGGCGGACAGGGCCTATCCTCGGGGGACTATGGCTACACCTTC.

This clone was seen a few times. The chain couples TRBV19 to TRBJ1-1; no definite D call. In germline, CDR1 is LNHDA, CDR2 SQIVND (reference sequence). The CDR3 consists of 12 residues. V shed 6 bases and J shed 1 base, with 6 bases lying between them. The CDR3 DNA reads TGTGCCAGTAGCCCCCGGAACACTGAAGCTTTCTTT. Protein product: CASSPRNTEAFF.

This clone was counted a few times. The chain carries TRBV7-2 and TRBJ1-5; 7 positions agree with TRBD1. The CDR3 loop spans 15 amino acids. The V gene's germline CDR1 is SGHTA and CDR2 FQGNSA. V shed 4 bases and J 0 bases; nucleotides not matched to a gene: 3. The CDR3 bases are TGTGCCAGCAGCTGGACAGGAAATAGCAATCAGCCCCAGCATTTT. It specifies CASSWTGNSNQPQHF.

This clone was seen a few times. The V and J genes are TRBV15 and TRBJ2-1; perhaps TRBD1 as D (5 bases). The V and J ends lost 3 bases and 5 bases respectively, with 14 bases between them. CDR3 size: 15 residues. Germline V gene data show CDR1 as LNHNV and CDR2 as YYDKDF (reference sequence). The chain's CDR3 is CATSSRVVGNNEQFF. CDR3 sequence (DNA): TGTGCCACCAGCAGCAGGGTGGTGGGTAACAATGAGCAGTTCTTC.

The V gene is TRBV4-3, the J gene TRBJ2-1; D unclear. In germline, CDR1 is LGHNA, CDR2 YSLEER. Trimming pared 0 bases from V and 4 bases from J, leaving 10 bases between. The CDR3 runs to 15 residues. The CDR3 region is CASSQDNSFYNEQFF. The DNA of the CDR3 is TGCGCCAGCAGCCAAGACAATAGCTTTTACAATGAGCAGTTCTTC.